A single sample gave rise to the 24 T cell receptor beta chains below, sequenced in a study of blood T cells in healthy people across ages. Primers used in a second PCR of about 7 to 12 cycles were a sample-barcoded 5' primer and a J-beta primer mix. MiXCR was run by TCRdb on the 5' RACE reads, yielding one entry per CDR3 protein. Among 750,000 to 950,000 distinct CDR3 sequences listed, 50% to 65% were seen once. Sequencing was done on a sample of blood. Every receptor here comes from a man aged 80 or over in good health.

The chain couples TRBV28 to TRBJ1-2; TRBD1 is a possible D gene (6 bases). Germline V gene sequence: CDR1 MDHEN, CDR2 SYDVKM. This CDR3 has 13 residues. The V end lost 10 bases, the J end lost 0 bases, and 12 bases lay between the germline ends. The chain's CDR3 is CATRQASNYGYTF. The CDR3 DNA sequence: TGTGCCACCCGACAGGCCTCTAACTATGGCTACACCTTC.

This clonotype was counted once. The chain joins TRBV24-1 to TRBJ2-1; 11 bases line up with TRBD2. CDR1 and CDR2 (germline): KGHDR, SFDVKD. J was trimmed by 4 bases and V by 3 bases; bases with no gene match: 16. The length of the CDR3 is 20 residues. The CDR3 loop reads CATSDPYLDSGRGNYNEQFF. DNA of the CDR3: TGTGCCACCAGTGATCCTTATCTGGATAGCGGGAGGGGAAATTACAATGAGCAGTTCTTC.

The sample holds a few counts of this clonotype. CDR3 loop: CSARPTSYEQFF. The CDR3 DNA sequence: TGCAGTGCTAGACCCACCAGTTATGAGCAGTTCTTC. The rearrangement links TRBV20-1 to TRBJ2-1; D is undetermined. This CDR3 contains 12 residues. From germline, CDR1 is DFQATT and CDR2 SNEGSKA (reference sequence). V was clipped by 2 bases and J by 8 bases, with 10 bases between them.

Here the CDR3 reads CASKIAGAGGELFF. CDR3 bases: TGTGCCAGCAAAATAGCGGGAGCGGGCGGGGAGCTGTTTTTT. The V and J genes are TRBV6-5 and TRBJ2-2; 9 bases are shared with TRBD2. The CDR3 runs 14 residues. Germline loops: CDR1 MNHEY, CDR2 SVGAGI. The V gene end was trimmed by 7 bases and the J gene end by 7 bases; junction bases not matched to a gene: 7.

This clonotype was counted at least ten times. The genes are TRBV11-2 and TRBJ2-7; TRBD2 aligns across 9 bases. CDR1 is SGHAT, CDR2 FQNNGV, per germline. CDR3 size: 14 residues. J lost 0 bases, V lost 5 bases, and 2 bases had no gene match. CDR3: CASSRTSVSYEQYF. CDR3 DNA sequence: TGTGCCAGCAGCCGGACTAGCGTCTCCTACGAGCAGTACTTC.

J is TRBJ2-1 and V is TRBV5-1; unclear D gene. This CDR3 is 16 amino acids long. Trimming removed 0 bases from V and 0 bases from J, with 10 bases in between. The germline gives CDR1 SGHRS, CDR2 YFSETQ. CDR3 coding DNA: TGCGCCAGCAGCTTGGGTGGCTTTAGCTCCTACAATGAGCAGTTCTTC. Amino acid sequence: CASSLGGFSSYNEQFF.

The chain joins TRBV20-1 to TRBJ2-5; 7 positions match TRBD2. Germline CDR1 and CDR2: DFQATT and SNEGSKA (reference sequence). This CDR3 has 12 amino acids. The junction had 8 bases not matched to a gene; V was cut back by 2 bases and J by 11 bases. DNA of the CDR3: TGCAGTGCTAGAACGATAGCGCGGGAGCAGTACTTC. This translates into CSARTIAREQYF.

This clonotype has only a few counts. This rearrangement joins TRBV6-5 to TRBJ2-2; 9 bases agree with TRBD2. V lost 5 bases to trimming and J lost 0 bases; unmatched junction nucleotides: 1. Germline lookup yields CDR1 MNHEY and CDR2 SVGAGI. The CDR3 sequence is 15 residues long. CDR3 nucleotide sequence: TGTGCCAGCAGTCGACTAGCGGCGAACACCGGGGAGCTGTTTTTT. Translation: CASSRLAANTGELFF.

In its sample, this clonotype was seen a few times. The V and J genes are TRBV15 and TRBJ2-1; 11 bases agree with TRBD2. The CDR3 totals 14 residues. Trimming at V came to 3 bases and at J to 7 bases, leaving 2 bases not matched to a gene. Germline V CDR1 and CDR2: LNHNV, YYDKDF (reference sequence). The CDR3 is CATSSRLAGNEQFF. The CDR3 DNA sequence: TGTGCCACCAGCAGTAGACTAGCGGGAAATGAGCAGTTCTTC. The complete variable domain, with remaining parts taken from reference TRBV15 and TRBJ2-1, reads DAMVIQNPRYQVTQFGKPVTLSCSQTLNHNVMYWYQQKSSQAPKLLFHYYDKDFNNEADTPDNFQSRRPNTSFCFLDIRSPGLGDTAMYLCATSSRLAGNEQFFGPGTRLTVL.

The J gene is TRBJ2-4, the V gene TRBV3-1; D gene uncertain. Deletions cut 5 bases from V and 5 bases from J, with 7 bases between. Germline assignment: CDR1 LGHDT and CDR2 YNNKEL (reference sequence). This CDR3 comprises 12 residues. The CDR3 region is CASSSNENIQYF. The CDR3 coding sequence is TGTGCCAGCAGCTCCAACGAAAACATTCAGTACTTC.

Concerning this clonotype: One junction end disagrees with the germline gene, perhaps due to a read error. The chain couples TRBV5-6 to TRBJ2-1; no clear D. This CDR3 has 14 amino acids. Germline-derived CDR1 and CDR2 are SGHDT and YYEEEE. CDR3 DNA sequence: TGTACCAGCAGCTTGACCACTACCTACAATGAGCAGTTCTTC. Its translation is CTSSLTTTYNEQFF.

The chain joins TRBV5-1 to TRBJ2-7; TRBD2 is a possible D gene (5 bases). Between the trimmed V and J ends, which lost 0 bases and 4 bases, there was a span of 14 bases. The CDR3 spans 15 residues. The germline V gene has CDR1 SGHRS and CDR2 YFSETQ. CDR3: CASSLGGSVSYEQYF. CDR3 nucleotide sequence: TGCGCCAGCAGCTTGGGAGGTAGCGTATCATACGAGCAGTACTTC.

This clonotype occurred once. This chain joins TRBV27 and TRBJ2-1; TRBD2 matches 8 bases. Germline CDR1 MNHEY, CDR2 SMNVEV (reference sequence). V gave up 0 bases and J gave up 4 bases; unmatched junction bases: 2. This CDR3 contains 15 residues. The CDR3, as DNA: TGTGCCAGCAGTTTATCGCCGGGAGGGTACAATGAGCAGTTCTTC. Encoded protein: CASSLSPGGYNEQFF.

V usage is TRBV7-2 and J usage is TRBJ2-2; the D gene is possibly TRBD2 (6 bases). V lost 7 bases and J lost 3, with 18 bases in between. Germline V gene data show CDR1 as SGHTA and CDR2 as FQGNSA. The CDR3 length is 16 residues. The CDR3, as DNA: TGTGCCAGCAACTTGCGGAGGGCCCTCGACACCGGGGAGCTGTTTTTT. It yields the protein CASNLRRALDTGELFF.

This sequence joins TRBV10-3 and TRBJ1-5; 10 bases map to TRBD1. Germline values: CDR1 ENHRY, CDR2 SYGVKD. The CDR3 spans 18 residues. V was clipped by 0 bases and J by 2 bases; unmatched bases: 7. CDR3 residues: CAISESEGTGVRNQPQHF. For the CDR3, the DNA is TGTGCCATCAGTGAGTCGGAGGGGACAGGGGTTCGCAATCAGCCCCAGCATTTT.

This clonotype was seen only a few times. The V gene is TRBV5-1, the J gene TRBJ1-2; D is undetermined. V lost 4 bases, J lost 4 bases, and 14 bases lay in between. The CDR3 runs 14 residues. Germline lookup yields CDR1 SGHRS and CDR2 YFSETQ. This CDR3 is CASSPFGGFYGYTF. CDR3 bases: TGCGCCAGCAGCCCCTTTGGCGGCTTCTATGGCTACACCTTC.

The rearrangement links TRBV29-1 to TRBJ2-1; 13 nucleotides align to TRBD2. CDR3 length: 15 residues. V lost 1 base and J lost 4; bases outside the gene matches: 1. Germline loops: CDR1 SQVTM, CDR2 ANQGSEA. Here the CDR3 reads CSVEGGLAGYNEQFF. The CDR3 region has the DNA TGCAGCGTTGAAGGGGGACTAGCGGGATACAATGAGCAGTTCTTC.

The CDR3 nucleotides are TGCAGTGCTAGAGATCCCCAGCGGGAGGGATACAATGAGCAGTACTTC. This translates into CSARDPQREGYNEQYF. The chain employs TRBV20-1 and TRBJ2-7; the match to TRBD2 covers 10 bases. Germline V gives CDR1 DFQATT, CDR2 SNEGSKA (reference sequence). The CDR3 contains 16 residues. Trimming at V came to 0 bases and at J to 7 bases, leaving 12 bases not matched to a gene.

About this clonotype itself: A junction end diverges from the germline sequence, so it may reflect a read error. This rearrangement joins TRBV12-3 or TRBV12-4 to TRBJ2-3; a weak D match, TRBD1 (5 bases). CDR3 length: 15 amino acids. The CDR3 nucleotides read TGTGCCAGCACTTTAGGGGTCATTCGACACAGATACGCGTATTTT. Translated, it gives CASTLGVIRHRYAYF.

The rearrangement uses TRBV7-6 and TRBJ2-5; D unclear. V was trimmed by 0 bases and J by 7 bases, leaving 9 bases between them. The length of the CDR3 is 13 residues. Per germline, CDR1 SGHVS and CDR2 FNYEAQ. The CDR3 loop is CASSLAGPGTQYF. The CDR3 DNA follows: TGTGCCAGCAGCTTAGCAGGGCCCGGGACCCAGTACTTC.

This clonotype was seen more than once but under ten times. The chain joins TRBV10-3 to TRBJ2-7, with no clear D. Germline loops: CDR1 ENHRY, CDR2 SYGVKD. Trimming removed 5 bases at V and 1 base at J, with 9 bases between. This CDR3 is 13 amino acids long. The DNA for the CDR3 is TGTGCCATCAGTCTCCTAATTTCCTACGAGCAGTACTTC. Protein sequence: CAISLLISYEQYF.

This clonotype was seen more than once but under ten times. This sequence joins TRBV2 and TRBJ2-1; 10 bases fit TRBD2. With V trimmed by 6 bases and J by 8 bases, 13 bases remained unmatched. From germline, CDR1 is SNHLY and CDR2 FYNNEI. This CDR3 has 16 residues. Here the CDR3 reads CASRGGLAGAYDEQFF. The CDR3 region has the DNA TGTGCCAGCAGGGGGGGGCTAGCGGGAGCCTATGATGAGCAGTTCTTC.

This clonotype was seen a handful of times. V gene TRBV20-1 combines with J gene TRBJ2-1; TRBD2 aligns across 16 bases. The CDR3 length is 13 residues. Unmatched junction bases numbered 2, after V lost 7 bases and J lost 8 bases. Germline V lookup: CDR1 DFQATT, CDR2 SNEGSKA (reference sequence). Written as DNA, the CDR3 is TGCAGTGAGGGACTAGCGGGAGGGCATGAGCAGTTCTTC. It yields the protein CSEGLAGGHEQFF.

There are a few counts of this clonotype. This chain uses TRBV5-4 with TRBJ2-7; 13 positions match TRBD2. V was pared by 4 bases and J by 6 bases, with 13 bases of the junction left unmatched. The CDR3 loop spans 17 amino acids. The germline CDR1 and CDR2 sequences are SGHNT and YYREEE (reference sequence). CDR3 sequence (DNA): TGTGCCAGCAGCACCGGACTAGCGGGAGTTAGGTTGGGCGAGCAGTACTTC. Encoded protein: CASSTGLAGVRLGEQYF.